This is a list of T cell receptor beta chains from one sample in a study of CD4 T cells in relation to SARS-CoV-2 and coronaviruses. Which antigens these TCRs recognize remains unknown. Here immunoSEQ multiplex PCR was the method, and the copy in TCRdb shows in-frame clones only, minus some. The table includes about 23,000 clones, 76% detected once. Input material: CD4+ T cells from PBMCs, cultured in vitro. All receptors derive from a human donor in good health. Each CDR3 is given with its conserved first and last residue. Each record gives: V gene, CDR3 protein.

TRBV6-5 | CASSRQERTEAFF
TRBV7-3 | CASSSTTRDTQYF
TRBV6-5 | CASSYSGYEQFF
TRBV14 | CASSQYRYEQYF
TRBV2 | CASRPNREQTQYF
TRBV5-1 | CASSLGELNTEAFF
TRBV19 | CASSPNSGRETQYF
TRBV30 | CAWSVAGGRSPLHF
TRBV10-3 | CAISEGLAVRGTDTQYF
TRBV9 | CASSVVPGWGNTEAFF
TRBV24-1 | CATSGDRGSNEQFF
TRBV18 | CASSPLPVNYGYTF
TRBV7-9 | CASSPKGGNTEAFF
TRBV29-1 | CSVQENYGYTF
TRBV7-9 | CASALGGHSGNTIYF
TRBV9 | CASSPAPRSGSETQYF